These T cell receptor beta chains were read from a single sample in a study of early T cells in non-severe SARS-CoV-2 infection. TCRdb re-derived calls from the 5' RACE reads in MiXCR, one entry per CDR3 protein. The data contain about 98,000 distinct CDR3 sequences, 11% of them singletons. The sequenced material came from whole blood. The receptors here all came from an adult who was a healthcare worker with PCR-confirmed SARS-CoV-2 infection or an uninfected control (not recorded which). The CDR3 runs from the conserved cysteine through the conserved F or W. D genes are given only for firm matches. Clone size is not always given. Where it is, it says once, few, many or a class for expanded clones.

>many|TRBD1|TRBJ2-5|TRBV2
TGTGCCAGCAATGGACAGGGAATGGAAGAGACCCAGTACTTC
CASNGQGMEETQYF
>few|NA|TRBJ2-4|TRBV30
TGTGCCTGGAGTGTAGGGGGAGTTAACAAAAACATTCAGTACTTC
CAWSVGGVNKNIQYF
>NA|TRBD2|TRBJ2-7|TRBV15
TGTGCCACCAGCAGAGATGGACGGACTAGCGGCTCCTACGAGCAGTACTTC
CATSRDGRTSGSYEQYF
>NA|TRBD1|TRBJ1-6|TRBV20-1
TGCAGTGCCCCATCGCCGGGACAGGGAAGCTCACCCCTCCACTTT
CSAPSPGQGSSPLHF
>few|NA|TRBJ1-6|TRBV7-3
TGTGCCAGCAGGGACACCCCGAATTCACCCCTCCACTTT
CASRDTPNSPLHF
>many|NA|TRBJ1-1|TRBV24-1
TGTGCCACCAGTGGGTCGGGCCCAAACGCTTTCTTT
CATSGSGPNAFF
>many|TRBD2|TRBJ2-3|TRBV28
TGTGCCAGCAGCCTCTGGACTAGTGGCACAGATACGCAGTATTTT
CASSLWTSGTDTQYF
>few|NA|TRBJ1-6|TRBV5-4
TGTGCCAGCAGCTCTGGGAATTCACCCCTCCACTTT
CASSSGNSPLHF
>many|NA|TRBJ2-1|TRBV5-1
TGCGCCAGCAGCCCCTCTCACAACCCGACCCTTTACTTC
CASSPSHNPTLYF
>few|NA|TRBJ2-2|TRBV7-9
TGTGCCAGCAGCTTTAATCCCCCAGGGACCGGGGAGCTGTTTTTT
CASSFNPPGTGELFF
>NA|NA|TRBJ1-5|TRBV18
TGTGCCAGCTCACCAACACGGTATAGCAATCAGCCCCAGCATTTT
CASSPTRYSNQPQHF
>many|NA|TRBJ1-6|TRBV6-5
TGTGCCAGCAGTTACTCGAGGACACAGGGCCCGGGTAATTCACCCCTCCACTTT
CASSYSRTQGPGNSPLHF
>few|TRBD2|TRBJ2-3|TRBV5-1
TGCGCCAGCAGCTTGGGGCCTAGCGGGGGAGGAGATACGCAGTATTTT
CASSLGPSGGGDTQYF
>NA|TRBD1|TRBJ1-2|TRBV29-1
TGCAGCGTGACCGGGACAGACTATGGCTACACCTTC
CSVTGTDYGYTF
>NA|TRBD1|TRBJ1-2|TRBV27
TGTGCCAGCAGTTTTTTCGACAGGGGGCACGGCTACACCTTC
CASSFFDRGHGYTF
>many|NA|TRBJ1-4|TRBV7-6
TGTGCCAGCAGCCCCTTCCCCCCGGGGGAAAAACTGTTTTTT
CASSPFPPGEKLFF
>few|NA|TRBJ2-7|TRBV4-1
TGCGCCAGCAGTTGGACTGGAGGTCACTTC
CASSWTGGHF
>NA|NA|TRBJ2-1|TRBV2
TGTGCCAGCAGTGAAGCCACCAGCTCCTACAATGAGCAGTTCTTC
CASSEATSSYNEQFF
>NA|NA|TRBJ1-5|TRBV6-1
TGTGCCAGCAAGGGGGGCCGAGATCAGCCCCAGCATTTT
CASKGGRDQPQHF
>NA|NA|TRBJ1-4|TRBV12-3/TRBV12-4
TGTGCCAGCAGTTCCCACGCGACGGACTCCAATGAAAAACTGTTTTTT
CASSSHATDSNEKLFF
>NA|TRBD1|TRBJ1-2|TRBV28
TGTGCCAGCAGTTCCAGGGGGTTTGGCTATGGCTACACCTTC
CASSSRGFGYGYTF
>NA|NA|TRBJ2-5|TRBV5-1
TGCGCCTCTCGGCGGGACCAAGAGACCCAGTACTTC
CASRRDQETQYF
>NA|NA|TRBJ2-7|TRBV5-5
TGTGCCAGCAGCTTGTATGACGGGGCCTCCTACGAGCAGTACTTC
CASSLYDGASYEQYF
>NA|TRBD2|TRBJ2-1|TRBV6-2/TRBV6-3
TGTGCCAGCAGGGGGTTAAGCGGGAGGAGAGATGAGCAGTTCTTC
CASRGLSGRRDEQFF
>NA|TRBD2|TRBJ2-3|TRBV6-6
TGTGCCAGCACCTACGGGCGGGGGGATACAGATACGCAGTATTTT
CASTYGRGDTDTQYF
>many|NA|TRBJ2-4|TRBV7-8
TGTGCCAGCAGCCCCCAAGTAGGCCTTTTCAAAAACATTCAGTACTTC
CASSPQVGLFKNIQYF
>few|NA|TRBJ2-7|TRBV5-4
TGTGCCAGCAGCGCCCCGGTCCGTGGTGACTACGAGCAGTACTTC
CASSAPVRGDYEQYF
>NA|NA|TRBJ2-1|TRBV6-2/TRBV6-3
TGTGCCAGCAGTTACGGGGACAACTACAATGAGCAGTTCTTC
CASSYGDNYNEQFF
>many|NA|TRBJ2-2|TRBV7-2
TGTGCCAGCAGTAGGGGAAGAAAGGGAGGTTCGAACACCGGGGAGCTGTTTTTT
CASSRGRKGGSNTGELFF
>NA|NA|TRBJ2-7|TRBV28
TGTGCCAGCAACAGCCCCTACGAGCAGTACTTC
CASNSPYEQYF
>many|NA|TRBJ1-4|TRBV7-2
TGTGCCAGCAGCTTATTAGGGGGTCGGGAAAAACTGTTTTTT
CASSLLGGREKLFF
>many|NA|TRBJ1-1|TRBV29-1
TGCAGCGTGGATGACACGAACACTGAAGCTTTCTTT
CSVDDTNTEAFF
>many|TRBD1|TRBJ1-5|TRBV12-3/TRBV12-4
TGTGCCAGCAGCCGGGACAGTCGTGGCAATCAGCCCCAGCATTTT
CASSRDSRGNQPQHF
>many|NA|TRBJ1-5|TRBV19
TGTGCCAGTAGTCTAGAGCTGGTGGTAATCGGATCAGCCCAGCATTTT
CASSLELVVIGSAQHF
>many|TRBD1|TRBJ1-1|TRBV29-1
TGCAGCGCCGAAGACAGGGGCTCAGCTTTCTTT
CSAEDRGSAFF